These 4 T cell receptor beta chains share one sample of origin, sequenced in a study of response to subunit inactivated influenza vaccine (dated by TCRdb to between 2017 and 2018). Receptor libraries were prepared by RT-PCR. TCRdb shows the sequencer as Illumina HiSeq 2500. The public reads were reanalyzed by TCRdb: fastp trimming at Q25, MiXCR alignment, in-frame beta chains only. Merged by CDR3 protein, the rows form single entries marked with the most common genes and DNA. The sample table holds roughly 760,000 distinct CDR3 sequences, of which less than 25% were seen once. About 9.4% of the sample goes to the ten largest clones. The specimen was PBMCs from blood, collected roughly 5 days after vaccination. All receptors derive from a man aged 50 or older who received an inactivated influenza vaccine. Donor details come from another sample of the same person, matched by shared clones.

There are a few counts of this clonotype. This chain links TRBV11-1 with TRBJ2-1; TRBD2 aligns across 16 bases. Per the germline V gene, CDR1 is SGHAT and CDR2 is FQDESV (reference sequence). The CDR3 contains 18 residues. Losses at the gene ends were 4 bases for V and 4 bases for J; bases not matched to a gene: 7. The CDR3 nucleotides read TGTGCCAGCAGCTCGGGACTAGCGGGAGGGCCACGTTACAATGAGCAGTTCTTC. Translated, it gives CASSSGLAGGPRYNEQFF. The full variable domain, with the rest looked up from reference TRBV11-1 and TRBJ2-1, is EAEVAQSPRYKITEKSQAVAFWCDPISGHATLYWYRQILGQGPELLVQFQDESVVDDSQLPKDRFSAERLKGVDSTLKIQPAELGDSAMYLCASSSGLAGGPRYNEQFFGPGTRLTVL.

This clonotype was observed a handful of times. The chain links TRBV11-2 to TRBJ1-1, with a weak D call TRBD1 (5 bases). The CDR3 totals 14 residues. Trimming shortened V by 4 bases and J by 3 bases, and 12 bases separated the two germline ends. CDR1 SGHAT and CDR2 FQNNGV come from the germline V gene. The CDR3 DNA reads TGTGCCAGCAGCTGGGGCCCCTCTGACACTGAAGCTTTCTTT. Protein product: CASSWGPSDTEAFF.

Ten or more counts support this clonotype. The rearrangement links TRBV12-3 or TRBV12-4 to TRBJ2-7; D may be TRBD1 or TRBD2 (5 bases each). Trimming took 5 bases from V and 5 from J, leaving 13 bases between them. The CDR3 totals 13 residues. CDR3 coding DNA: TGTGCCAGCAGTCGGGACCTCGCCCACGAGCAGTACTTC. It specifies CASSRDLAHEQYF.

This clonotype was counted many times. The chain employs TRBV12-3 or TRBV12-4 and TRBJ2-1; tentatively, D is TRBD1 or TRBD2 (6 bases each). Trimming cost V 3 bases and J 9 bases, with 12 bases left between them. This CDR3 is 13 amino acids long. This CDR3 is CASSFFGGGEQFF. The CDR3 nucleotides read TGTGCCAGCAGTTTTTTCGGGGGCGGTGAGCAGTTCTTC.